This T cell receptor beta chain was sequenced in a study of early stage breast cancer tumors. Study details: Of around 16 invasive breast tumors, about a dozen were hormone receptor-positive, HER2-negative. Study-wide points: Comparing each tissue with blood distinguished tumor from normal in 14 of 16 patients. Compared with adjacent normal breast, tumors showed about 2.3-fold denser, more clonal T cells.

The CDR3 spans 14 residues. CDR1 is MDHEN and CDR2 is SYDVKM in the germline V gene. V lost 3 bases and J lost 4, with 13 bases in between. Each sample had two DNA replicates, 0.5 to 0.65 ug blood or about 1.5 ug tissue. Data came from immunoSEQ multiplex PCR; TCRdb stores just in-frame clones and leaves some out. The sample consists of 44,000 or so clones, around 83% of them appearing once. This clone came up a few times. Its target is not known. The rearrangement uses TRBV28 and TRBJ2-7; D is unresolved. Sequenced sample: blood. This TCR was recovered from a person aged 45 to 60 with breast cancer. The CDR3 protein is CASSFSSSPYEQYF. CDR3 DNA: TGTGCCAGCAGTTTTTCCAGCTCTCCATACGAGCAGTACTTC.